This TCR beta chain originates from a study of T-cell memory formation after mild COVID-19. Trimming stripped 5 bases from V and 5 bases from J, with 16 bases between. Germline V CDR1 and CDR2: LGHDT, YNNKEL (reference sequence). The length of the CDR3 is 14 residues. MiXCR, applied by TCRdb to the 5' RACE reads, yields one record per CDR3 protein. This table has around 140,000 distinct CDR3 sequences, less than 20% appearing once. This clonotype was detected a few times. Its target is not known. Whole-study findings and limits: Contracting CD4+ clones sat mainly in CM and EM; CD8+ in EMRA.

The receptor comes from an adult woman who had mild COVID-19 (a few samples of this study predate the infection). Cell type and time point are not known. V and J are TRBV3-1 and TRBJ2-7; tentative D call: TRBD2 (6 bases). Sequenced material: PBMCs or a T cell subset sorted from them (not recorded which). The CDR3 DNA follows: TGTGCCAGCAGCGCAATGGGGGGTCGGAACGAGCAGTACTTC. Amino acid sequence: CASSAMGGRNEQYF.